This T cell receptor beta chain was captured in a study of cytomegalovirus exposure and HLA in healthy donors. The wider study: Drawn from HLA-typed donors, 80 million to 100 million unique TCRs were held in an early data release. Study-level points and caveats: It was reported that TCR beta sequences correctly inferred the HLA-A and HLA-B alleles for most subjects. Many donors carried some public TCRs, although rarity characterized most TCR sequences.

V gave up 0 bases and J gave up 1 base, with 9 bases separating them. CDR1 is SGHRS and CDR2 is YFSETQ in the germline V gene. This CDR3 is 15 amino acids long. With respect to this clone: Its target is unknown.

The PCR ran on 60 Vbeta and 13 Jbeta primers. The method was immunoSEQ multiplex PCR; TCRdb's version includes in-frame clones alone and lacks a portion of them. The sample yields some 160,000 clones, 85% seen once. This receptor was taken from a man aged 25-40 years in good health and CMV-seropositive. The gene calls are TRBV5-1 and TRBJ2-3; D is perhaps TRBD2 (5 bases). Sequencing was carried out using PBMCs. CDR3 DNA: TGCGCCAGCAGCTTGGGAGTGGGAGGCACAGATACGCAGTATTTT. It encodes CASSLGVGGTDTQYF.